The next 27 T cell receptor beta chains were all read from a single sample in a study of CD8 T cells in Susac syndrome. RNA was extracted with the RNeasy kit, and a quantity of roughly 0.5 to 1 ug was reverse transcribed using random hexamers. TCRdb redid the calling of the immunoSEQ multiplex PCR reads with MiXCR, one entry per CDR3 protein. The sample includes approximately 170,000 distinct CDR3 sequences, about 93% of them seen just once. Sequencing was carried out using CD4+ T cells from PBMCs. The receptors originated from a human donor in good health.

The chain carries TRBV29-1 and TRBJ2-3; 15 positions match TRBD2. V lost 2 bases, J lost 2 bases, and 11 bases stayed unmatched. From germline, CDR1 is SQVTM and CDR2 ANQGSEA. This CDR3 comprises 19 residues. The CDR3 bases are TGCAGCGTTGAATTAGGACTAGCGGGGGGGCTTGGATTCACAGATACGCAGTATTTT. Translation gives CSVELGLAGGLGFTDTQYF.

This sequence joins TRBV6-5 and TRBJ1-3; D is unclear. This CDR3 is built from 16 residues. Germline lookup yields CDR1 MNHEY and CDR2 SVGAGI. Trimming removed 3 bases at V and 3 bases at J, with 15 bases between. Written as DNA, the CDR3 is TGTGCCAGCAGTTATTCAGACATTGGAGATGGAAACACCATATATTTT. It specifies CASSYSDIGDGNTIYF.

This chain links TRBV12-3 or TRBV12-4 with TRBJ2-5, with 8 positions matching TRBD1. This CDR3 is 11 amino acids long. V trimming: 11 bases; J trimming: 5 bases; junction bases outside the gene matches: 4. CDR3 nucleotides: TGTGCCTGTCGGACAGGGGAGACCCAGTACTTC. This codes for CACRTGETQYF.

V gene TRBV6-1 combines with J gene TRBJ1-2; D not resolved. The CDR3 has 12 residues. V was clipped by 3 bases and J by 4 bases, with 6 bases between them. The germline V gene has CDR1 MNHNS and CDR2 SASEGT. In nucleotides, the CDR3 is TGTGCCAGCAGTGAGGCCGCCTATGGCTACACCTTC. As protein: CASSEAAYGYTF.

The gene calls are TRBV7-2 and TRBJ2-7; tentatively, D is TRBD2 (5 bases). The CDR3 contains 18 residues. CDR1 is SGHTA, CDR2 FQGNSA, per germline. V shed 6 bases and J shed 3 bases, with 27 bases lying between them. CDR3 nucleotide sequence: TGTGCCAGCAGATCTGGTCGGGTGGTCGCGGGCCCCCTCTACGAGCAGTACTTC. It codes for CASRSGRVVAGPLYEQYF.

This rearrangement joins TRBV12-3 or TRBV12-4 to TRBJ2-3; D gene uncertain. The ends were cut back, 3 bases at V and 0 bases at J, with 7 bases in the middle. The CDR3 totals 14 residues. CDR3 coding DNA: TGTGCCAGCAGTTTCGGTCAAAGCACAGATACGCAGTATTTT. This translates into CASSFGQSTDTQYF.

The chain recombines TRBV20-1 with TRBJ1-3; TRBD1 is a possible D gene (6 bases). The CDR3 has 14 amino acids. Germline V gives CDR1 DFQATT, CDR2 SNEGSKA (reference sequence). With 6 bases removed from V and 6 bases from J, the gap between germline ends came to 18 bases. The DNA for the CDR3 is TGCAGTGCCATAATAACAGGGTCTTTAAACACCATATATTTT. Translated: CSAIITGSLNTIYF.

J is TRBJ1-1 and V is TRBV11-3, with 7 nucleotides matching TRBD1. The CDR3 loop spans 13 amino acids. From germline, CDR1 is SGHNT and CDR2 YENEEA. Trimming took 5 bases from V and 7 from J; bases not matched to a gene: 7. In DNA form, the CDR3 reads TGTGCCAGCAGCACAGGGACAGCCTTTGAAGCTTTCTTT. Translating it yields CASSTGTAFEAFF. Filled out from reference TRBV11-3 and TRBJ1-1, the complete variable domain reads EAGVVQSPRYKIIEKKQPVAFWCNPISGHNTLYWYLQNLGQGPELLIRYENEEAVDDSQLPKDRFSAERLKGVDSTLKIQPAELGDSAVYLCASSTGTAFEAFFGQGTRLTVV.

The gene calls are TRBV20-1 and TRBJ1-1; 7 nucleotides match TRBD1. Losses at the gene ends were 0 bases for V and 6 bases for J; bases not matched to a gene: 10. Germline V gives CDR1 DFQATT, CDR2 SNEGSKA (reference sequence). The CDR3 is 15 residues long. The DNA for the CDR3 is TGCAGTGCTAGAGATCAGCAAGGGGGCCGCGCTGAAGCTTTCTTT. It specifies CSARDQQGGRAEAFF.

The chain links TRBV20-1 to TRBJ2-3, with 10 bases matching TRBD2. The CDR3 extends over 16 amino acids. Germline V gene lookup returns CDR1 DFQATT and CDR2 SNEGSKA (reference sequence). The trim removed 4 bases at V and 3 bases at J, leaving 10 bases unmatched. The DNA for the CDR3 is TGCAGTGCTACCGGTGCTAGCGGGGGAGAGACAGATACGCAGTATTTT. The encoded protein is CSATGASGGETDTQYF.

The chain links TRBV3-1 to TRBJ2-3; D is undetermined. Germline loops: CDR1 LGHDT, CDR2 YNNKEL (reference sequence). Trimming left V 0 bases short and J 0 bases short, with 7 bases between. The CDR3 covers 15 residues. CDR3 region: CASSQDWKSTDTQYF. CDR3 sequence (DNA): TGTGCCAGCAGCCAAGATTGGAAAAGCACAGATACGCAGTATTTT.

The V gene is TRBV19, the J gene TRBJ2-2, with 9 bases fitting TRBD2. The CDR3 totals 15 residues. Germline CDR1 is LNHDA and CDR2 is SQIVND (reference sequence). V shed 3 bases, J shed 4 bases, and the junction held 3 bases outside the gene matches. The CDR3 spells CASSMGSGSTGELFF. The CDR3 DNA reads TGTGCCAGTAGTATGGGTAGCGGGAGCACCGGGGAGCTGTTTTTT.

This clonotype has just a few counts. CDR3 residues: CSTYGQGYGYTF. The CDR3 DNA reads TGCAGCACCTACGGACAGGGCTATGGCTACACCTTC. This chain joins TRBV29-1 and TRBJ1-2; 8 nucleotides line up with TRBD1. Trimming at V came to 8 bases and at J to 4 bases, leaving 6 bases not matched to a gene. The germline CDR1 and CDR2 sequences are SQVTM and ANQGSEA. This CDR3 has 12 residues.

The chain combines TRBV15 with TRBJ2-5; no clear D. CDR3 length: 13 amino acids. Germline V gene data show CDR1 as LNHNV and CDR2 as YYDKDF (reference sequence). V was shortened by 3 bases and J by 5 bases, with 10 bases between the two germline ends. CDR3 region: CATSRGNSETQYF. The CDR3 DNA sequence: TGTGCCACCAGCAGGGGGAATTCGGAGACCCAGTACTTC.

The chain carries TRBV5-1 and TRBJ2-5; 10 nucleotides align to TRBD1. The germline V gene encodes CDR1 SGHRS and CDR2 YFSETQ. Germline trimming cut 4 bases from V and 3 bases from J; bases unmatched to any gene: 6. The CDR3 sequence is 15 residues long. Here the CDR3 reads CASSRRTGGKETQYF. The CDR3 nucleotides read TGCGCCAGCAGCCGGAGGACAGGGGGGAAAGAGACCCAGTACTTC.

The genes are TRBV19 and TRBJ2-5; D is possibly TRBD2 (5 bases). This CDR3 is 15 amino acids long. Trimming removed 2 bases from V and 2 bases from J, with 12 bases in between. CDR1 LNHDA and CDR2 SQIVND come from the germline V gene (reference sequence). The CDR3 here is CASSISGGQQETQYF. The CDR3 nucleotides read TGTGCCAGTAGTATATCTGGCGGGCAGCAAGAGACCCAGTACTTC.

The V gene is TRBV7-2, the J gene TRBJ1-2; tentative D call: TRBD1 (6 bases). V was shortened by 5 bases and J by 2 bases, with 12 bases between the two germline ends. CDR1 SGHTA and CDR2 FQGNSA come from the germline V gene. There are 14 residues in the CDR3. The CDR3 DNA sequence: TGTGCCAGCAGCCAACAGGGATCCAACTATGGCTACACCTTC. Residues: CASSQQGSNYGYTF.

V is TRBV15 and J is TRBJ2-6, with 7 bases identical to TRBD2. The germline V gene encodes CDR1 LNHNV and CDR2 YYDKDF (reference sequence). The junction had 6 bases not matched to a gene; V was cut back by 8 bases and J by 2 bases. The CDR3 totals 15 residues. The DNA for the CDR3 is TGTGCCACCGGGATTCGGGGGGCTGGGGCCAACGTCCTGACTTTC. It encodes CATGIRGAGANVLTF.

Regarding this clonotype: Germline is not matched at one junction end, which may reflect a read error. This chain uses TRBV5-1 with TRBJ2-7, with D hard to call. CDR3 length: 11 residues. CDR1 and CDR2 from the germline V gene are SGHRS and YFSETQ. CDR3 sequence (DNA): TGCGTCAGCAGCTTTCTAGACGAGCAGTACTTC. It translates to CVSSFLDEQYF. Filled out from reference TRBV5-1 and TRBJ2-7, the complete variable domain reads KAGVTQTPRYLIKTRGQQVTLSCSPISGHRSVSWYQQTPGQGLQFLFEYFSETQRNKGNFPGRFSGRQFSNSRSEMNVSTLELGDSALYLCVSSFLDEQYFGPGTRLTVT.

V and J are TRBV29-1 and TRBJ1-2; TRBD1 matches at 11 bases. CDR1 and CDR2 (germline): SQVTM, ANQGSEA. The trim removed 6 bases at V and 5 bases at J, leaving 14 bases unmatched. The CDR3 is 16 amino acids. This CDR3 is CSVIPGTGGPPYGYTF. The CDR3 DNA sequence: TGCAGCGTGATCCCCGGGACAGGGGGGCCCCCTTATGGCTACACCTTC.

This rearrangement joins TRBV6-5 to TRBJ1-2; 8 bases agree with TRBD1. Trimming took 4 bases from V and 9 from J; bases not matched to a gene: 16. The CDR3 is made up of 16 amino acids. Germline CDR1 reads MNHEY; CDR2 reads SVGAGI. The CDR3 spells CASSSPGTGGRGSYTF. CDR3 DNA sequence: TGTGCCAGCAGTTCTCCCGGGACAGGCGGCCGGGGAAGCTACACCTTC.

The chain is built from TRBV12-5 and TRBJ1-2; 7 bases agree with TRBD1. The CDR3 extends over 13 amino acids. Germline CDR1 and CDR2: LGHNT and FRNRAP. V trimming: 3 bases; J trimming: 7 bases; junction bases outside the gene matches: 5. As DNA, the CDR3 is TGTGCTAGTGGTTTAACACAGGGGCCTGGCTACACCTTC. It encodes CASGLTQGPGYTF. Full variable domain (rest looked up from reference TRBV12-5 and TRBJ1-2): DARVTQTPRHKVTEMGQEVTMRCQPILGHNTVFWYRQTMMQGLELLAYFRNRAPLDDSGMPKDRFSAEMPDATLATLKIQPSEPRDSAVYFCASGLTQGPGYTFGSGTRLTVV.

This clonotype was seen just once. The gene calls are TRBV5-6 and TRBJ2-7; 7 bases are shared with TRBD1. The germline gives CDR1 SGHDT, CDR2 YYEEEE. J gave up 2 bases and V 1 base, and 3 bases lay outside the gene matches. CDR3 length equals 14 residues. The chain's CDR3 is CASSLPRGTYEQYF. DNA of the CDR3: TGTGCCAGCAGCTTGCCCAGGGGGACCTACGAGCAGTACTTC.

This chain uses TRBV6-5 with TRBJ2-7; 7 bases are shared with TRBD1. The CDR3 sequence is 14 residues long. Trimming removed 7 bases from V and 2 bases from J; junction bases left unmatched: 8. Germline CDR1 reads MNHEY; CDR2 reads SVGAGI. CDR3: CASMTGQGAYEQYF. In DNA, the CDR3 is TGTGCCAGCATGACGGGGCAGGGGGCCTACGAGCAGTACTTC.

V usage is TRBV7-2 and J usage is TRBJ2-5, with 10 nucleotides matching TRBD1. The germline V gene has CDR1 SGHTA and CDR2 FQGNSA. The trim removed 5 bases at V and 6 bases at J, leaving 9 bases unmatched. The length of the CDR3 is 15 residues. The CDR3 nucleotides read TGTGCCAGCAGCCGAACGGGACAGGGGTGGCAGACCCAGTACTTC. Protein: CASSRTGQGWQTQYF.

The V gene is TRBV14, the J gene TRBJ2-7, with unresolved D. Trimming cost V 4 bases and J 6 bases, with 10 bases left between them. This CDR3 has 12 amino acids. The germline gives CDR1 SGHDN, CDR2 FVKESK. CDR3 bases: TGTGCCAGCAGCCGTCTCCGGACCGAGCAGTACTTC. Translated, it gives CASSRLRTEQYF.

V gene TRBV2 combines with J gene TRBJ1-5, with D uncertain. The CDR3 covers 12 residues. V was pared by 8 bases and J by 5 bases, with 10 bases between. In germline, CDR1 is SNHLY, CDR2 FYNNEI. DNA for the CDR3: TGTGCCAGCGCGGATTCTTATCAGCCCCAGCATTTT. Amino acid sequence: CASADSYQPQHF. The entire variable domain, with the rest obtained from reference TRBV2 and TRBJ1-5, is as follows: EPEVTQTPSHQVTQMGQEVILRCVPISNHLYFYWYRQILGQKVEFLVSFYNNEISEKSEIFDDQFSVERPDGSNFTLKIRSTKLEDSAMYFCASADSYQPQHFGDGTRLSIL.